A single sample is the source of the 5 T cell receptor beta chains below, sequenced in a study of T cell repertoires in cytomegalovirus infection. No cognate antigen is known for these TCRs. TCRdb re-called the reads with MiXCR, one entry per CDR3 protein. Seen here are 550,000 to 850,000 distinct CDR3 sequences, 33% observed once, and the top ten hold 15% to 20%. Sequences were derived from cultured PBMCs, sampled from culture after CMV antigen stimulation. Receptor source: a human donor in good health (CMV status not recorded). Some clones in this sample may be carry-over from other donors' samples.

CDR3 amino acids: CSTGYGLAGERMTDTQYF. CDR3 bases: TGCAGCACCGGTTACGGACTAGCGGGAGAGAGGATGACAGATACGCAGTATTTT. The chain recombines TRBV20-1 with TRBJ2-3; TRBD2 matches at 13 bases. The germline CDR1 and CDR2 sequences are DFQATT and SNEGSKA (reference sequence). This CDR3 is built from 18 residues.

The genes are TRBV4-1 and TRBJ2-3; TRBD1 or TRBD2 may be the D gene (6 bases each). Germline-derived CDR1 and CDR2 are MGHRA and YSYEKL. The CDR3 extends over 18 amino acids. V gave up 1 base and J gave up 6 bases, with 23 bases separating them. In DNA form, the CDR3 reads TGCGCCAGCAGCCAAGGCAGGGGAACAGGTGATGGAGGGGATACGCAGTATTTT. Translated, it gives CASSQGRGTGDGGDTQYF.

This chain uses TRBV12-3 or TRBV12-4 with TRBJ1-6; D gene unclear. This CDR3 spans 17 amino acids. The ends were cut back, 3 bases at V and 2 bases at J, with 14 bases in the middle. This chain's CDR3 is CASSFGEDVAYNSPLHF. CDR3 sequence (DNA): TGTGCCAGCAGTTTTGGGGAAGACGTTGCCTATAATTCACCCCTCCACTTT.

V usage is TRBV20-1 and J usage is TRBJ2-1, with a weak D call TRBD1 (5 bases). The CDR3 has 15 amino acids. CDR1 DFQATT and CDR2 SNEGSKA come from the germline V gene (reference sequence). Trimming took off 1 base at V and 4 bases at J, with 14 bases between the two ends. CDR3 DNA sequence: TGCAGTGCTAGAGGGGCTAGGGGCCTTTACAATGAGCAGTTCTTC. This codes for CSARGARGLYNEQFF.

This clonotype has a handful of counts. V is TRBV20-1 and J is TRBJ1-6; D unresolved. The germline V and J ends were trimmed by 6 bases and 0 bases, with 12 bases remaining between them. Per germline, CDR1 DFQATT and CDR2 SNEGSKA (reference sequence). The CDR3 runs 15 residues. In nucleotides, the CDR3 is TGCAGTGCCTCGGGGAGGAGCTCCTATAATTCACCCCTCCACTTT. Protein sequence: CSASGRSSYNSPLHF.